The next 31 T cell receptor beta chains were all read from a single sample in a study of early T cells in non-severe SARS-CoV-2 infection. Each CDR3 protein is one row after TCRdb ran MiXCR on the 5' RACE reads. The table shows 45,000 to 55,000 distinct CDR3 sequences, with about 5.9% occurring only once. Sequenced input: whole blood. The receptor source for this set is an adult who was a healthcare worker with PCR-confirmed SARS-CoV-2 infection or an uninfected control (not recorded which).

The rearrangement links TRBV6-1 to TRBJ2-2; 11 positions agree with TRBD2. The germline gives CDR1 MNHNS, CDR2 SASEGT. Trimming cost V 8 bases and J 4 bases; bases outside gene matches: 3. CDR3 length: 14 residues. CDR3 nucleotide sequence: TGTGCCAGCGCCGGGACTAGCGGCACCGGGGAGCTGTTTTTT. This sequence encodes CASAGTSGTGELFF.

The chain joins TRBV4-3 to TRBJ1-3, with D maybe TRBD1 (6 bases). The length of the CDR3 is 15 residues. From germline, CDR1 is LGHNA and CDR2 YSLEER. Trimming removed 5 bases from V and 4 bases from J, with 15 bases in between. The CDR3 DNA reads TGCGCCAGCAGCTCACAGGGTTCGACAGGAAACACCATATATTTT. Amino acids: CASSSQGSTGNTIYF.

This clonotype showed up many times. The V and J genes are TRBV20-1 and TRBJ2-7; a possible D gene is TRBD1 (5 bases). V lost 2 bases, J lost 6 bases, and 8 bases lay in between. The CDR3 length is 11 residues. Germline CDR1 reads DFQATT; CDR2 reads SNEGSKA (reference sequence). The CDR3 DNA reads TGCAGTGCTAGACAGGGTACCGAGCAGTACTTC. It specifies CSARQGTEQYF.

This clonotype was found a few times. This chain joins TRBV4-3 and TRBJ2-2; unclear D gene. Germline V gives CDR1 LGHNA, CDR2 YSLEER. Trimming stripped 0 bases from V and 5 bases from J, with 7 bases between. The CDR3 length is 14 residues. In nucleotides, the CDR3 is TGCGCCAGCAGCCAAGATCTGGAAACCGGGGAGCTGTTTTTT. The encoded protein is CASSQDLETGELFF.

There are many counts of this clonotype. The chain joins TRBV20-1 to TRBJ2-3, with D unresolved. In germline, CDR1 is DFQATT, CDR2 SNEGSKA (reference sequence). V lost 1 base and J lost 0, with 8 bases in between. CDR3 length equals 14 residues. Written as DNA, the CDR3 is TGCAGTGCTAGAGGGGTCCTTAGCACAGATACGCAGTATTTT. Translated: CSARGVLSTDTQYF.

The chain joins TRBV4-3 to TRBJ2-3; possibly TRBD1 for D (7 bases). This CDR3 is 17 amino acids long. Trimming took off 3 bases at V and 0 bases at J, with 16 bases between the two ends. Looked up from germline, CDR1 is LGHNA and CDR2 is YSLEER. The CDR3 DNA reads as TGCGCCAGCAGCCAGGGACTGACGGGACAGAGCACAGATACGCAGTATTTT. Residues: CASSQGLTGQSTDTQYF.

The chain combines TRBV6-1 with TRBJ1-6, with unresolved D. The CDR3 length is 13 residues. Germline V gene lookup returns CDR1 MNHNS and CDR2 SASEGT. Deletions cut 2 bases from V and 14 bases from J, with 13 bases between. CDR3 sequence (DNA): TGTGCCAGCAGTGAAAGGTCCTCCTCTTCCCTCCACTTT. Its translation: CASSERSSSSLHF.

There are a few counts of this clonotype. The chain recombines TRBV6-2 or TRBV6-3 with TRBJ1-1; D is unclear. The CDR3 runs to 12 residues. Germline CDR1 reads MNHEY; CDR2 reads SVGEGT. V lost 2 bases and J 5 bases, leaving 6 bases between the germline ends. As DNA, the CDR3 is TGTGCCAGCAGTTACGTCGGGACTGAAGCTTTCTTT. Amino acid sequence: CASSYVGTEAFF.

This clonotype was seen more than once but under ten times. The V gene is TRBV7-9, the J gene TRBJ2-3; TRBD1 aligns across 7 bases. The CDR3 contains 14 residues. The trim removed 5 bases at V and 0 bases at J, leaving 2 bases unmatched. Germline V CDR1 and CDR2: SEHNR, FQNEAQ (reference sequence). CDR3 loop: CASSLGQSTDTQYF. CDR3 DNA: TGTGCCAGCAGCCTGGGACAGAGCACAGATACGCAGTATTTT.

The table lists this clonotype with a few counts. The rearrangement joins TRBV18 to TRBJ1-4, with TRBD1 identical over 8 bases. V gave up 1 base and J gave up 0 bases; unmatched junction bases: 25. Germline assignment: CDR1 KGHSH and CDR2 LQKENI. The CDR3 is 24 residues long. The CDR3, as DNA: TGTGCCAGCTCACCACGTCTCCAGGGGGCCAAGTCTTATTCCGAGGTGTCAACTAATGAAAAACTGTTTTTT. This gives the protein CASSPRLQGAKSYSEVSTNEKLFF.

This clonotype was detected many times. CDR3 nucleotide sequence: TGCGCCAGCAGCCAAGACGGGGCAGGGGGTTTCCGCACAGATACGCAGTATTTT. Amino acid sequence: CASSQDGAGGFRTDTQYF. J is TRBJ2-3 and V is TRBV4-3; 7 bases align to TRBD1. Germline-derived CDR1 and CDR2 are LGHNA and YSLEER. V lost 0 bases to trimming and J lost 1 base; unmatched junction nucleotides: 10. CDR3 length: 18 amino acids.

At least ten counts were recorded for this clonotype. The gene calls are TRBV6-5 and TRBJ2-7, with 11 bases matching TRBD2. Trimming took 2 bases from V and 6 from J; bases not matched to a gene: 6. The length of the CDR3 is 15 residues. From germline, CDR1 is MNHEY and CDR2 SVGAGI. In nucleotides, the CDR3 is TGTGCCAGCAGTTACAATAGCGGGGGGGCCGGCGAGCAGTACTTC. Translated: CASSYNSGGAGEQYF.

This clonotype occurred a few times. The chain recombines TRBV7-6 with TRBJ1-4, with a weak D call TRBD1 (6 bases). Germline loops: CDR1 SGHVS, CDR2 FNYEAQ. This CDR3 is 17 amino acids long. The ends were cut back, 2 bases at V and 6 bases at J, with 19 bases in the middle. The CDR3 nucleotides are TGTGCCAGCAGCTTAAGTGTTGCCACAGGGTCCCATGAAAAACTGTTTTTT. It codes for CASSLSVATGSHEKLFF.

The table lists this clonotype with many counts. This chain joins TRBV20-1 and TRBJ2-1; TRBD1 aligns across 9 bases. The germline V gene encodes CDR1 DFQATT and CDR2 SNEGSKA (reference sequence). The CDR3 spans 14 residues. The ends lost 2 bases at V and 8 bases at J; junction bases unmatched: 7. As DNA, the CDR3 is TGCAGTGCTAGATTACAGGGGGCGATATATGAGCAGTTCTTC. This translates into CSARLQGAIYEQFF.

This clonotype was counted many times. The J gene is TRBJ1-2, the V gene TRBV6-5; D is possibly TRBD1 (5 bases). V lost 2 bases to trimming and J lost 2 bases, with 9 bases between them. The V gene's germline CDR1 is MNHEY and CDR2 SVGAGI. The length of the CDR3 is 14 residues. In DNA form, the CDR3 reads TGTGCCAGCAGTTACGGCCGGACAAACTATGGCTACACCTTC. This codes for CASSYGRTNYGYTF.

The chain couples TRBV6-5 to TRBJ2-6, with D uncertain. The germline V gene has CDR1 MNHEY and CDR2 SVGAGI. Trimming removed 4 bases from V and 4 bases from J, with 8 bases in between. CDR3 length: 14 residues. The CDR3 DNA is TGTGCCAGCAGTTCGCCGACAGGGGCCAACGTCCTGACTTTC. The encoded protein is CASSSPTGANVLTF.

This clonotype turned up a few times. This chain links TRBV25-1 with TRBJ1-2; D gene uncertain. V was shortened by 4 bases and J by 6 bases, with 9 bases between the two germline ends. The CDR3 runs to 12 residues. The germline gives CDR1 MGHDK, CDR2 SYGVNS. CDR3 bases: TGTGCCAGCAGTGCGACGGTAAATGGCTACACCTTC. Protein: CASSATVNGYTF.

This clonotype was counted ten times or more. V is TRBV7-9 and J is TRBJ2-1; D unclear. Germline V gives CDR1 SEHNR, CDR2 FQNEAQ (reference sequence). The CDR3 totals 12 residues. The V end lost 5 bases, the J end lost 10 bases, and 12 bases lay between the germline ends. The CDR3 loop is CASSPLQQEQFF. CDR3 nucleotides: TGTGCCAGCAGCCCCCTTCAACAAGAGCAGTTCTTC. The full variable domain, in which reference TRBV7-9 and TRBJ2-1 provide the parts outside the CDR3, is DTGVSQNPRHKITKRGQNVTFRCDPISEHNRLYWYRQTLGQGPEFLTYFQNEAQLEKSRLLSDRFSAERPKGSFSTLEIQRTEQGDSAMYLCASSPLQQEQFFGPGTRLTVL.

Only a few counts were recorded for this clonotype. The chain combines TRBV28 with TRBJ2-2; D not resolved. V shed 3 bases and J shed 8 bases, with 7 bases lying between them. The CDR3 length is 12 residues. CDR1 and CDR2 (germline): MDHEN, SYDVKM. The CDR3 DNA reads TGTGCCAGCAGTTTTTTGGAGGGGGAGCTGTTTTTT. Its protein product is CASSFLEGELFF.

This clonotype was found many times. In DNA form, the CDR3 reads TGTGCCAGCAGTTCTCCCCCTAGATACGAGCAGTACTTC. Translation: CASSSPPRYEQYF. This chain uses TRBV6-5 with TRBJ2-7, with D unresolved. CDR1 and CDR2 from the germline V gene are MNHEY and SVGAGI. This CDR3 has 13 residues. V was pared by 4 bases and J by 4 bases, with 11 bases between.

This chain connects TRBV12-3 or TRBV12-4 to TRBJ2-1; TRBD1 matches 7 bases. Trimming removed 5 bases from V and 0 bases from J; junction bases left unmatched: 4. This CDR3 comprises 15 residues. CDR3 in amino acids: CASSPDRPSYNEQFF. DNA for the CDR3: TGTGCCAGCAGTCCGGACAGGCCCTCCTACAATGAGCAGTTCTTC.

This clonotype was recorded a few times. This chain connects TRBV14 to TRBJ2-2, with no clear D. Germline CDR1 and CDR2: SGHDN and FVKESK. The ends were cut back, 3 bases at V and 5 bases at J, with 13 bases in the middle. This CDR3 has 15 amino acids. As DNA, the CDR3 is TGTGCCAGCAGCCACGCCCTGTTCGGGACCGGGGAGCTGTTTTTT. Amino acids: CASSHALFGTGELFF.

This clonotype was counted only a few times. V usage is TRBV4-3 and J usage is TRBJ1-2; D possibly corresponds to TRBD1 (5 bases). The CDR3 length is 15 residues. Trimming took 0 bases from V and 8 from J, leaving 16 bases between them. The germline V gene has CDR1 LGHNA and CDR2 YSLEER. The chain's CDR3 is CASSQDYRDYRGYTF. Here the CDR3 DNA reads TGCGCCAGCAGCCAAGATTATCGGGACTACCGGGGCTACACCTTC.

This clonotype showed up many times. V is TRBV18 and J is TRBJ2-7; D is perhaps TRBD1 (6 bases). Germline V gives CDR1 KGHSH, CDR2 LQKENI. V was pared by 2 bases and J by 3 bases, with 17 bases between. The CDR3 spans 16 residues. The CDR3 spells CASSPSGTLGIYEQYF. The CDR3 nucleotides are TGTGCCAGCTCACCATCCGGGACACTGGGGATCTACGAGCAGTACTTC.

V gene TRBV6-4 combines with J gene TRBJ2-2, with 7 nucleotides matching TRBD2. CDR3 length: 13 residues. CDR1 and CDR2 (germline): MRHNA, SNTAGT. V dropped 5 bases and J dropped 3; count of bases not matched to a gene: 0. CDR3 nucleotide sequence: TGTGCCAGCAGTAGCGGGGACACCGGGGAGCTGTTTTTT. Protein: CASSSGDTGELFF.

This chain connects TRBV10-2 to TRBJ2-3; TRBD2 agrees at 9 bases. V lost 5 bases, J lost 0 bases, and 3 bases stayed unmatched. Germline CDR1 reads WSHSY; CDR2 reads SAAADI. The CDR3 is 15 amino acids. The CDR3 loop is CASSPSGESTDTQYF. As DNA, the CDR3 is TGCGCCAGCAGTCCTAGCGGGGAGAGCACAGATACGCAGTATTTT.

This clonotype was seen repeatedly, ten times or more. This chain connects TRBV28 to TRBJ1-6; D is possibly TRBD1 (5 bases). This CDR3 is 16 amino acids long. V lost 5 bases and J 10 bases, leaving 21 bases between the germline ends. Germline CDR1 is MDHEN and CDR2 is SYDVKM. The CDR3 DNA reads TGTGCCAGCAGTCAAAACCCGGGGGGGTGGGAATCACCCCTCCACTTT. Translation: CASSQNPGGWESPLHF.

This chain links TRBV4-3 with TRBJ2-1, with D perhaps matching TRBD2 (5 bases). The CDR3 totals 14 residues. Germline V CDR1 and CDR2: LGHNA, YSLEER. Trimming cost V 1 base and J 9 bases, with 13 bases left between them. This chain's CDR3 is CASSQVRGLGEQFF. The CDR3 DNA follows: TGCGCCAGCAGCCAAGTTCGAGGGCTGGGTGAGCAGTTCTTC.

The chain combines TRBV28 with TRBJ2-7; a possible D gene is TRBD1 (6 bases). This CDR3 has 16 amino acids. V gave up 7 bases and J gave up 0 bases, with 19 bases separating them. The germline CDR1 and CDR2 sequences are MDHEN and SYDVKM. CDR3 nucleotides: TGTGCCAGCACCCATCAGGGGCCCCAGAGCTCCTACGAGCAGTACTTC. The encoded protein is CASTHQGPQSSYEQYF.

The chain uses TRBV12-5 and TRBJ1-2, with D maybe TRBD1 (5 bases). V lost 4 bases to trimming and J lost 4 bases, with 13 bases between them. The length of the CDR3 is 14 residues. CDR1 LGHNT and CDR2 FRNRAP come from the germline V gene. CDR3 region: CASGSSGRSYGYTF. The CDR3 nucleotides are TGTGCTAGTGGTTCCTCGGGACGTAGCTATGGCTACACCTTC.

This clonotype turned up a few times. CDR3 nucleotides: TGTGCCAGCAGCCGAAGTGAGGTGCCCAATTCACCCCTCCACTTT. Translated: CASSRSEVPNSPLHF. The V call is TRBV3-1, the J call TRBJ1-6; no clear D gene. The V and J ends lost 4 bases and 7 bases respectively, with 14 bases between them. The CDR3 runs 15 residues. Germline values: CDR1 LGHDT, CDR2 YNNKEL (reference sequence).